This T cell receptor (beta chain) was sequenced in a study of T cells after yellow fever vaccination. Broader study findings: The appearance of a small share of clonotypes in both CD4 and CD8 compartments was observed.

In this sample, this clonotype turned up many times. Its matching antigen is unknown. The germline CDR1 and CDR2 sequences are SNHLY and FYNNEI. The CDR3 is 14 amino acids. Deletions cut 1 base from V and 1 base from J, with 4 bases between. Synthesis of TCR cDNA relied on 5'RACE template switching, which attached a universal primer site and UMIs. Using its own MiXCR run on the 5' RACE reads, TCRdb lists one record per CDR3 protein. The sample has approximately 120,000 distinct CDR3 sequences, roughly 15% seen once. V usage is TRBV2 and J usage is TRBJ2-2; no clear D. The input for sequencing was CD8+ T cells sorted from PBMCs, taken 5 days after the yellow fever booster vaccination. The origin of this receptor is a man between 18 and 35 years old who received the YFV17D yellow fever vaccine. The CDR3 loop reads CASSEGKNTGELFF. The CDR3 DNA reads TGTGCCAGCAGTGAAGGCAAGAACACCGGGGAGCTGTTTTTT. Full variable domain (remainder filled in from reference TRBV2 and TRBJ2-2): EPEVTQTPSHQVTQMGQEVILRCVPISNHLYFYWYRQILGQKVEFLVSFYNNEISEKSEIFDDQFSVERPDGSNFTLKIRSTKLEDSAMYFCASSEGKNTGELFFGEGSRLTVL.